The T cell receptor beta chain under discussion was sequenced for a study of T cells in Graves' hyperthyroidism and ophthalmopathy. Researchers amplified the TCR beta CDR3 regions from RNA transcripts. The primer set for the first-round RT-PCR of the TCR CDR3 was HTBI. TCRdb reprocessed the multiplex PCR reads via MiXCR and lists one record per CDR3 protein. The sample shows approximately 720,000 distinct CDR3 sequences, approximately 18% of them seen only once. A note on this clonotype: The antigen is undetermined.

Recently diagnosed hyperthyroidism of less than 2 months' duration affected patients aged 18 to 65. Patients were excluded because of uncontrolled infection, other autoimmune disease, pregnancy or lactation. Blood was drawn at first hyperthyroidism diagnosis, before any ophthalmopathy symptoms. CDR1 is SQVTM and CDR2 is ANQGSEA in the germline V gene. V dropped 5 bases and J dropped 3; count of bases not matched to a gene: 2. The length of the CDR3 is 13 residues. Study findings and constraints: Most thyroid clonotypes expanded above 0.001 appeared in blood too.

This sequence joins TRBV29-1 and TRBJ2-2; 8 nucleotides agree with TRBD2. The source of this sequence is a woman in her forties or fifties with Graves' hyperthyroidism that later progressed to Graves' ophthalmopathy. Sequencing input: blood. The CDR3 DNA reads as TGCAGCGTTACTAGCGGCGACACCGGGGAGCTGTTTTTT. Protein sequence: CSVTSGDTGELFF.